This entry lists 11 T cell receptor beta chains sequenced from one sample in a study of shared clonotypes between healthy human individuals. The data were produced by immunoSEQ multiplex PCR, yet TCRdb's version contains in-frame clones alone and is incomplete. The sample gives some 2.3 million clones, approximately 93% of which show up once; approximately 0.4% is in the top ten. The sample comprised naive CD4+ T cells from PBMCs. As to subset: CD45RA+ positively selected. These receptors originate from a man aged 18 to 29 in good health. Some clones in this sample may be carry-over from other donors' samples.

The V call is TRBV5-6, the J call TRBJ2-1; 7 bases are shared with TRBD1. This CDR3 is built from 15 residues. The J segment lost 4 bases and the V segment lost 0 bases, leaving 4 bases of the junction unmatched. Germline V gives CDR1 SGHDT, CDR2 YYEEEE. CDR3: CASSLGRGTYNEQFF. CDR3 in DNA: TGTGCCAGCAGCTTGGGCAGGGGGACATACAATGAGCAGTTCTTC.

This rearrangement joins TRBV11-3 to TRBJ2-2; D is uncertain. This CDR3 comprises 14 residues. Looked up from germline, CDR1 is SGHNT and CDR2 is YENEEA. V was clipped by 5 bases and J by 3 bases, with 10 bases between them. The CDR3 DNA reads TGTGCCAGCAGCCCTGGCCGTTACACCGGGGAGCTGTTTTTT. The encoded protein is CASSPGRYTGELFF.

The chain combines TRBV5-1 with TRBJ2-2; maybe TRBD2 (5 bases). CDR1 SGHRS and CDR2 YFSETQ come from the germline V gene. V was clipped by 1 base and J by 6 bases, with 10 bases between them. There are 14 residues in the CDR3. As DNA, the CDR3 is TGCGCCAGCAGCTTGCTTAGCGTCTCCGGGGAGCTGTTTTTT. This translates into CASSLLSVSGELFF.

Concerning this clone: Distinct nucleotide sequences in the sample also encode this CDR3. The chain is built from TRBV5-1 and TRBJ2-5, with 8 bases aligning to TRBD2. The CDR3 sequence is 15 residues long. The V gene's germline CDR1 is SGHRS and CDR2 YFSETQ. Trimming cost V 0 bases and J 5 bases; bases outside gene matches: 6. This chain's CDR3 is CASSLAGSGEETQYF. In nucleotides, the CDR3 is TGCGCCAGCAGCTTGGCCGGTAGCGGGGAGGAGACCCAGTACTTC.

This clone was counted at least ten times. V gene TRBV2 combines with J gene TRBJ1-2, with D maybe TRBD1 (5 bases). Germline CDR1 and CDR2: SNHLY and FYNNEI. V was pared by 7 bases and J by 6 bases, with 15 bases between. This CDR3 spans 13 amino acids. The CDR3 sequence is CASNIGARNGYTF. The CDR3 bases are TGTGCCAGCAATATCGGGGCGAGAAATGGCTACACCTTC.

The rearrangement links TRBV11-3 to TRBJ2-2; TRBD2 aligns across 9 bases. The ends lost 5 bases at V and 6 bases at J; junction bases unmatched: 7. CDR3 length equals 15 residues. Germline-derived CDR1 and CDR2 are SGHNT and YENEEA. The CDR3 here is CASSPGLADAGELFF. The CDR3, as DNA: TGTGCCAGCAGCCCGGGACTAGCCGACGCCGGGGAGCTGTTTTTT.

This clone appeared once. The CDR3 is CSGMAGSGNTIYF. In DNA, the CDR3 is TGCAGCGGAATGGCAGGGTCCGGAAACACCATATATTTT. The V gene is TRBV29-1, the J gene TRBJ1-3; D is possibly TRBD1 (5 bases). The V gene lost 7 bases and the J gene lost 4 bases, with 14 bases spanning the gap. Germline CDR1 reads SQVTM; CDR2 reads ANQGSEA. CDR3 length: 13 amino acids.

The genes are TRBV11-1 and TRBJ2-2; D unclear. The CDR3 loop spans 14 amino acids. CDR1 and CDR2 from the germline V gene are SGHAT and FQDESV (reference sequence). V dropped 7 bases and J dropped 4 bases, with 13 bases sitting between them. In nucleotides, the CDR3 is TGTGCCAGCAAGGAGACTTGGGTCACCGGGGAGCTGTTTTTT. Translation gives CASKETWVTGELFF.

The chain has TRBV9 and TRBJ2-5, with 8 bases fitting TRBD1. The germline V gene encodes CDR1 SGDLS and CDR2 YYNGEE. The CDR3 runs to 14 residues. V trimming: 4 bases; J trimming: 5 bases; junction bases outside the gene matches: 7. CDR3 loop: CASSPLDRAETQYF. The CDR3, as DNA: TGTGCCAGCAGCCCCTTGGACAGGGCGGAGACCCAGTACTTC.

This clone was observed once. This sequence joins TRBV4-2 and TRBJ2-7; 11 bases match TRBD2. J lost 3 bases, V lost 1 base, and 8 bases had no gene match. Germline V gene data show CDR1 as LGHNA and CDR2 as YNFKEQ. The CDR3 has 17 amino acids. CDR3 nucleotide sequence: TGTGCCAGCAGCCAAGTTCGTTTTGGACTAGCGGGCTACGAGCAGTACTTC. It encodes CASSQVRFGLAGYEQYF.

This chain joins TRBV6-1 and TRBJ1-2; no clear D gene. This CDR3 spans 13 amino acids. CDR1 is MNHNS and CDR2 is SASEGT in the germline V gene. The CDR3 loop is CASVYSPTYGYTF. The CDR3 region has the DNA TGTGCGAGTGTGTACAGTCCCACCTATGGCTACACCTTC.